This TCR beta chain was recovered during a study of blood T cell repertoires in COVID-19. Turning to the study itself: Whether acute or convalescent, the COVID-19 samples came from the United States, Italy and Spain. PBMCs, B-cell-depleted T cells, or T cells were the source of the cDNA or gDNA that made up the material.

Authors' methods: Estimates of nucleated cell counts were drawn from the amplification of reference gene primers. The data were produced by immunoSEQ multiplex PCR, yet TCRdb's version contains in-frame clones alone and is incomplete. V, J and clone size are those of that table, while D and trimming were read from the DNA. The sample consists of tens of thousands of clones, about 85% of them appearing once. CDR3 length: 13 residues. Trimming shortened V by 5 bases and J by 4 bases, and 11 bases separated the two germline ends. CDR1 is LNHDA and CDR2 is SQIVND in the germline V gene (reference sequence).

This TCR was recovered from a human donor in a cohort sampled during active COVID-19. The chain is built from TRBV19 and TRBJ1-2; tentative D call: TRBD1 (5 bases). The sequencing input was peripheral blood. In nucleotides, the CDR3 is TGTGCCAGTAGTCCACGGGACTCCTATGGCTACACCTTC. Encoded protein: CASSPRDSYGYTF. The variable domain in full, completed from reference TRBV19 and TRBJ1-2, reads DGGITQSPKYLFRKEGQNVTLSCEQNLNHDAMYWYRQDPGQGLRLIYYSQIVNDFQKGDIAEGYSVSREKKESFPLTVTSAQKNPTAFYLCASSPRDSYGYTFGSGTRLTVV.